The text below deals with one T cell receptor (beta chain). Antigen specificity is unknown. This specimen belongs to a study of OX40 agonist ivuxolimab in advanced cancers. About the research overall: Ivuxolimab, an antibody acting as an agonist of OX40 (CD134), was used to treat patients. Findings and caveats of the study: Both CD4+ and CD8+ T cell populations in blood had undergone clonal expansion by week 6 at 0.1 to 3.0 mg/kg.

Germline V gene data show CDR1 as MNHNS and CDR2 as SASEGT. The CDR3 runs 14 residues. Germline trimming cut 2 bases from V and 8 bases from J; bases unmatched to any gene: 0. Sequencing used immunoSEQ multiplex PCR; TCRdb keeps in-frame clones, though not all of them. In the table there are about 52,000 clones, roughly 83% of which are singletons. This sequence was found in an adult with an advanced solid tumor such as melanoma, head and neck, liver or kidney cancer. The chain employs TRBV6-1 and TRBJ2-1; TRBD2 agrees at 13 bases. The material sequenced was CD4+ or CD8+ T cells sorted from blood, taken in a trial of the OX40 agonist ivuxolimab. CDR3: CASSETSGGDEQFF. The CDR3 region has the DNA TGTGCCAGCAGTGAAACTAGCGGGGGGGATGAGCAGTTCTTC.